This T cell receptor (beta chain) was observed in a study of cytomegalovirus exposure and HLA in healthy donors. Study-level results: Because they were indistinguishable, some V segments, including TRBV6-2 and TRBV6-3, were excluded. An ancestry cluster, one associated with Asian ancestry, reportedly showed fewer N-insertions than the 666-donor mean in a later analysis. Sequencing depth roughly uniform across donors was assumed in presence/absence analyses. Researchers catalogued approximately 170 TCR beta chains as cytomegalovirus-associated.

Worth noting for this clone: Its antigen is not identified.

The primer mix had 60 Vbeta and 13 Jbeta primers. Libraries were prepared by immunoSEQ multiplex PCR; TCRdb keeps only in-frame clonotypes and omits some of them. The sample holds approximately 70,000 clones, around three quarters seen once. Germline values: CDR1 SGDLS, CDR2 YYNGEE. This CDR3 contains 14 residues. Trimming at V came to 4 bases and at J to 7 bases, leaving 10 bases not matched to a gene. The specimen sequenced was PBMCs. The sequence was collected from a man in his fifties or sixties in good health and CMV-seronegative. The chain has TRBV9 and TRBJ2-5; 7 nucleotides match TRBD1. In DNA form, the CDR3 reads TGTGCCAGCAGCCTGAGGGCAGGGGGAGCGACCCAGTACTTC. Protein: CASSLRAGGATQYF.